This T cell receptor beta chain was sequenced in a study of memory CD4+ T cells and cytomegalovirus serostatus (dated by TCRdb to the late 2010s). About the study as a whole: A total of some 35 healthy Belgian adults, of whom 9 were CMV seropositive and roughly 25 were CMV seronegative, were included in the cohort. CD4+ memory TCRbeta repertoires of a Belgian cohort with known cytomegalovirus serostatus were sequenced in order to replicate a published TCR-based CMV serostatus classifier.

General conclusions and limits of the study: CMV serostatus prediction reached a median bootstrapped AUC of approximately 0.95 with the original framework and about 0.91 with a US-trained random forest. The original-framework classifier achieved a median bootstrapped AUC of approximately 0.94 with a 95% CI of 0.76-1.00 on the Belgian cohort. The results were interpreted as suggesting that the CMV-associated TCR signature is largely present in the CD4+ memory repertoire. Only CD4+CD45RO+ memory cells were sequenced, in contrast to the original study, in which naive and memory CD4+ and CD8+ populations were covered. Of under 200 previously reported CMV-associated TCRbeta sequences, 60 to 85 appeared in the CD4+ memory repertoires, each in one to five individuals.

The germline V gene yields SGDLS for CDR1 and YYNGEE for CDR2. From its cysteine to its phenylalanine, the CDR3 spans 13 amino acids. Here the CDR3 DNA is all that survives: 39 bases in frame from base 1. Clipping removes 4 bases from V and 5 bases from J, with 5 as the unmatched junction base count. Single viable CD3+CD4+CD8-CD45RO+ cells were sorted as memory CD4+ T cells on a FACSAria II. To determine CMV serostatus, a Roche Elecsys assay was used that detects serum IgG against CMV pp150, pp28, p38 and p52. Once the samples were thawed, total CD4+ T cells were enriched through positive selection using CD4 magnetic microbeads. The samples came from a different study that was designed specifically to examine the CD4+ T cell memory repertoire. Peripheral blood mononuclear cells were isolated and cryopreserved according to standard operating procedures, and serum was stored at -80 degrees C. CD3-PerCP (BW264/56), CD4-APC (RPA-T4), CD45RO-PE (UCHT1) and CD8-Pacific Orange (3B5) antibodies were used for staining, and non-viable cells were excluded with Sytox blue.

Genomic DNA was extracted from sorted cells with the Quick-DNA Microprep Kit. TCRbeta DNA was amplified with the immunoSEQ hsTCRbeta kit following the manufacturer's protocol. TCRbeta libraries were sequenced on an Illumina MiSeq instrument. The paper's data handling went like this. After out-of-frame sequences were removed, 2,204,828 distinct TCRbeta sequences remained, averaging around 70,000 per individual. Each individual was scored according to the count of over 150 previously reported CMV-associated TCRbeta sequences and the total productive distinct TCRbeta count. A beta-binomial model was reimplemented in Python, and random forests from scikit-learn, run with default parameters, were trained on data from the US cohort. Classifier performance on the Belgian cohort was reported as the median AUC with percentile confidence intervals calculated over 10,000 bootstrap iterations. TCRdb holds this immuneACCESS table with in-frame rearrangements only. Some clones are missing; in checked studies, unresolved V genes explain under half, and the rest has no known cause. That table gives V, J and clone size, and the DNA gave D and trimming. Recorded for this sample are under 100,000 clones; about 85% of them occurred a single time. The ten largest clones take up around 0.78% of the sample.

This clone is a singleton in its sample. Its specific antigen is unknown. Base qualities are not recorded, but no much larger clone differs from it by a single base. The specimen was memory CD4+ T cells from blood. The TCR sequence derives from an adult in good health and CMV-seronegative. The chain is assembled from TRBV9 and TRBJ2-5; 7 bases in the junction line up with TRBD1. In nucleotide form, the sequence is TGTGCCAGCAGCCCCCAGGGGGTGGAGACCCAGTACTTC. Its amino acids are CASSPQGVETQYF.